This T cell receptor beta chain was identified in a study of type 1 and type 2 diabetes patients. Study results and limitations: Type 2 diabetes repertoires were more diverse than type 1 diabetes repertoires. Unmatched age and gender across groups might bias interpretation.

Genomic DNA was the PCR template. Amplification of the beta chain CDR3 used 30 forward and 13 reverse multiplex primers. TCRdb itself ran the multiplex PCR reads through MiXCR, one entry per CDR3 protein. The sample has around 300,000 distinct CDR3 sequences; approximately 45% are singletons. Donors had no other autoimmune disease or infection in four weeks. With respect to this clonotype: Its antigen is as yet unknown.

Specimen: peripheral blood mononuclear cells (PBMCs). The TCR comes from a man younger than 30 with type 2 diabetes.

CDR3 coding DNA: TGTGCCAGCAGTACACGGCCTGATGAAGAGACCCAGTACTTC. Its translation is CASSTRPDEETQYF. V usage is TRBV27 and J usage is TRBJ2-5; D uncertain. Germline assignment: CDR1 MNHEY and CDR2 SMNVEV (reference sequence). V was pared by 5 bases and J by 3 bases, with 13 bases between. The CDR3 loop spans 14 amino acids.